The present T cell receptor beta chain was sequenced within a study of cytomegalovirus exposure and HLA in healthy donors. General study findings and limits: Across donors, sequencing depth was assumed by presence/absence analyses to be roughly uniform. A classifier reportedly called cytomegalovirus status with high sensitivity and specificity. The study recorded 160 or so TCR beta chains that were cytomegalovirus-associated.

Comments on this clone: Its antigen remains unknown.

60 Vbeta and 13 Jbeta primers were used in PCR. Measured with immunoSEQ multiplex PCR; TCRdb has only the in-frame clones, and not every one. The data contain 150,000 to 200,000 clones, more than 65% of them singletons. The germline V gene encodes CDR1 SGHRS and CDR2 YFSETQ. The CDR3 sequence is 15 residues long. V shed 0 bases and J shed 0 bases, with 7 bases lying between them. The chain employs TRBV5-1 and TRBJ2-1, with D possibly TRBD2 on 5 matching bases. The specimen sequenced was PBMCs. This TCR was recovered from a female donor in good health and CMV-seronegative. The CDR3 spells CASSLAAGSYNEQFF. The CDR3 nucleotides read TGCGCCAGCAGCTTGGCGGCGGGCTCCTACAATGAGCAGTTCTTC.